This TCR beta chain was captured by sequencing in a study of CD8 T cells in ankylosing spondylitis (dated by TCRdb to about 2017). Regarding the study in general: The study profiled T cell receptor beta repertoires in healthy donors and ankylosing spondylitis patients to find disease-linked TCR variants. The full study cohort was made up of about 24 ankylosing spondylitis patients and about a hundred healthy donors. Peripheral blood was sampled, and synovial fluid was also collected from ankylosing spondylitis patients. Broader findings and caveats from the paper: Blood from ankylosing spondylitis patients appeared to be characterized by a TCR beta motif made up of under ten highly homologous amino acid variants. The disease-linked clones were reported to be significantly enriched in matched synovial fluid samples from ankylosing spondylitis patients. Some motif variants had previously been reported in the synovial fluid and blood of reactive arthritis patients, which suggests shared mechanisms of disease initiation. In peripheral blood, the disease-linked clones were found at relatively low frequencies and had a CD8+ phenotype.

Sequencing relied on an Illumina HiSeq 2500. TCR beta libraries were prepared by quantitative 5'-RACE with molecular barcodes. As for the original processing: Disease-linked TCR variants were identified with a new computational method built on a probabilistic model of VDJ rearrangement. Starting from the raw public reads, TCRdb applied fastp trimming at Q25, assembled clones with MiXCR and retained in-frame beta chains. When rows share a CDR3 protein, they turn into one entry using the most common DNA and genes. The V and J calls reflect TCRdb's pipeline rather than the authors' work. Within this sample are fewer than 750,000 distinct CDR3 sequences, with around 17% of them counted one time only. Around 19% of the sample is in the top ten clones. A word on this clonotype: The antigen this receptor binds is unknown. No much larger clone exists at a distance of one base, and base qualities are not known.

The cysteine opens and the phenylalanine closes a CDR3 of 17 amino acids. The read is trimmed to its CDR3 DNA, 51 bases read in frame from base 1. V is trimmed back by 5 bases and J by 7 bases, and the junction contains 16 bases that no gene match accounts for. The germline V gene gives CDR1 as SGHTA and CDR2 as FQGNSA. The receptor comes from a male donor with ankylosing spondylitis. Rearrangement joined TRBV7-2 to TRBJ2-7; the central 11 bases match TRBD1. Sequenced: blood, either unsorted or a sorted T cell fraction (not recorded which). At the DNA level, the sequence is TGTGCCAGCAGCCCACCCGGGACAGGGGGGTCTCTGGGTGAGCAGTACTTC. Its protein product is CASSPPGTGGSLGEQYF.